A selection of T cell receptor beta chains follows, all from one sample in a study of cytomegalovirus exposure and HLA in healthy donors. Data came from immunoSEQ multiplex PCR; TCRdb stores just in-frame clones and leaves some out. The sample lists approximately 44,000 clones, 88% occurring once. Sequences were obtained from PBMCs. Source of these receptors: a woman aged 25 to 39 in good health and CMV-seronegative. Both conserved end residues are part of each CDR3. D genes are given only for firm matches. Clone size is given for some rows only: seen once, a few or many times, or a class if the clone is expanded.

V gene,CDR3 length,clone size,J gene,D gene,CDR3 DNA,CDR3 protein
TRBV28,15,NA,TRBJ2-2,NA,TGTGCCAGCAGAGTTTCGGCCAGGGACACCGGGGAGCTGTTTTTT,CASRVSARDTGELFF
TRBV21-1,13,NA,TRBJ2-7,NA,TGTGCCAGCTTTAGTGGTATCTCCTACGAGCAGTACTTC,CASFSGISYEQYF
TRBV5-1,17,NA,TRBJ1-3,NA,TGCGCCAGCAGCTTGGCTTCAGGGGTGAACGCTGGAAACACCATATATTTT,CASSLASGVNAGNTIYF
TRBV5-4,14,NA,TRBJ1-1,TRBD1,TGTGCCAGCAGCTTCTCCGGACAGGTCCGTGAAGCTTTCTTT,CASSFSGQVREAFF
TRBV5-1,14,NA,TRBJ2-7,NA,TGCGCCAGCAGCGACAGCCACTCCTCCTACGAGCAGTACTTC,CASSDSHSSYEQYF
TRBV4-1,16,few,TRBJ2-7,NA,TGCGCCAGCAGCCAAGGTGCGACTAGTACCTCCTACGAGCAGTACTTC,CASSQGATSTSYEQYF
TRBV5-4,13,NA,TRBJ2-7,TRBD2,TGTGCCAGCAGCTTGGCGGGAGGTAGCGAGCAGTACTTC,CASSLAGGSEQYF
TRBV6-6,12,few,TRBJ2-1,TRBD2,TGTGCCAGCAGTCCTAGCGGAAATGAGCAGTTCTTC,CASSPSGNEQFF
TRBV9,18,NA,TRBJ2-7,TRBD2,TGTGCCAGCAGCGTTAGGAGTGGGGGGGGACCTGGGTCCTACGAGCAGTACTTC,CASSVRSGGGPGSYEQYF
TRBV6-7,17,NA,TRBJ2-6,TRBD1,TGTGCCAGCGACACCGGGACAGGGGGGTTAAGGGCCAACGTCCTGACTTTC,CASDTGTGGLRANVLTF
TRBV9,16,NA,TRBJ2-3,TRBD2,TGTGCCAGCAGCGTATTCACTAGCGGGGGTGGAGATACGCAGTATTTT,CASSVFTSGGGDTQYF
TRBV4-3,18,NA,TRBJ2-2,TRBD1,TGCGCCAGCAGCCATCTGGGGCAGGGGGTATTGAACACCGGGGAGCTGTTTTTT,CASSHLGQGVLNTGELFF
TRBV7-2,15,once,TRBJ1-3,NA,TGTGCCAGCAGCTTTTCAGGATTCTCTGGAAACACCATATATTTT,CASSFSGFSGNTIYF
TRBV5-4,14,NA,TRBJ2-7,TRBD2,TGTGCCAGCAGCTGGGGGGGACTAGAGGACGAGCAGTACTTC,CASSWGGLEDEQYF
TRBV7-9,16,NA,TRBJ2-2,TRBD2,TGTGCCAGCAGCCTCGGGACTAGCGGGAGCACCGGGGAGCTGTTTTTT,CASSLGTSGSTGELFF
TRBV6-1,14,NA,TRBJ2-5,NA,TGTGCCAGCAGTGGAACTAGCCGGCAAGAGACCCAGTACTTC,CASSGTSRQETQYF
TRBV5-1,14,once,TRBJ2-7,TRBD2,TGCGCCAGCAGCTCAACTAGCGGGAGATACGAGCAGTACTTC,CASSSTSGRYEQYF
TRBV7-2,15,NA,TRBJ2-7,TRBD1,TGTGCCAGCAGTTCCAGGGGGCTAGGGGTCTACGAGCAGTACTTC,CASSSRGLGVYEQYF
TRBV5-4,14,NA,TRBJ2-7,TRBD2,TGTGCCAGCAGCTGGGTTAGCGGGAGCTACGAGCAGTACTTC,CASSWVSGSYEQYF
TRBV10-3,12,NA,TRBJ2-1,TRBD1,TGTGCCATCAGGGGACAGGGGGATGAGCAGTTCTTC,CAIRGQGDEQFF
TRBV9,20,NA,TRBJ2-3,TRBD1,TGTGCCAGCAGCGCCTTTCCCGGGACAGGGGGAGATGTCGGCACAGATACGCAGTATTTT,CASSAFPGTGGDVGTDTQYF
TRBV29-1,15,NA,TRBJ2-7,TRBD2,TGCAGCGTTGAAGGGACTAGCGGGAGCTCCTACGAGCAGTACTTC,CSVEGTSGSSYEQYF
TRBV5-6,17,NA,TRBJ1-2,NA,TGTGCCAGCAGCAATCTAGGGCAGGGGCGTTTCTCCTATGGCTACACCTTC,CASSNLGQGRFSYGYTF
TRBV30,17,NA,TRBJ2-1,TRBD2,TGTGCCTGGAGTGTCGATCTTCCTGGACTAGCGGGATCTGAGCAGTTCTTC,CAWSVDLPGLAGSEQFF
TRBV10-3,12,NA,TRBJ1-2,NA,TGTGCCATCAGTGAGCCCGGGGAAGGCTACACCTTC,CAISEPGEGYTF
TRBV27,16,NA,TRBJ2-3,TRBD2,TGTGCCAGTAGTCTACGGTTTAGCGGGATATCAGATACGCAGTATTTT,CASSLRFSGISDTQYF
TRBV2,14,NA,TRBJ1-2,TRBD1,TGTGCCAGCGAGACGAGGGGGCGTAGCTATGGCTACACCTTC,CASETRGRSYGYTF
TRBV18,15,NA,TRBJ1-5,NA,TGTGCCAGCTCGGCGGTAGGTGGTTACAATCAGCCCCAGCATTTT,CASSAVGGYNQPQHF
TRBV11-2,16,NA,TRBJ2-3,NA,TGTGCCAGCAGCCCCAGCAGCAGCGGAGAGCCAGATACGCAGTATTTT,CASSPSSSGEPDTQYF
TRBV10-3,16,once,TRBJ1-5,NA,TGTGCCATCAGTGAGACGAGGGCGTCGGGCAATCAGCCCCAGCATTTT,CAISETRASGNQPQHF
TRBV27,14,NA,TRBJ2-2,NA,TGTGCCAGCAGACCCAGACAGGTTACCGGGGAGCTGTTTTTT,CASRPRQVTGELFF
TRBV11-2,12,once,TRBJ1-1,NA,TGTGCCAGCAGCCAAGCGGGCACTGAAGCTTTCTTT,CASSQAGTEAFF
TRBV4-3,15,NA,TRBJ2-7,TRBD2,TGCGCCAGCAGCCAAGGTGCAGCCAGCGGGGATGAGCAGTACTTC,CASSQGAASGDEQYF
TRBV28,14,NA,TRBJ1-2,TRBD1,TGTGCCAGCAGCACAAATACAGGGGGAGATGGCTACACCTTC,CASSTNTGGDGYTF
TRBV5-6,15,NA,TRBJ2-7,NA,TGTGCCAGCAGCTTGGGACGGGGAAAAACCTACGAGCAGTACTTC,CASSLGRGKTYEQYF
TRBV5-6,14,few,TRBJ2-5,TRBD1,TGTGCCAGCAGCTCTGACAGGGCTCAAGAGACCCAGTACTTC,CASSSDRAQETQYF
TRBV11-2,14,NA,TRBJ2-7,TRBD2,TGTGCCAGCAGCTTAGGGACTAGCGGGAACGAGCAGTACTTC,CASSLGTSGNEQYF
TRBV9,15,NA,TRBJ1-2,TRBD1,TGTGCCAGCAGCGTAGACAGGGGCCCCTTCTATGGCTACACCTTC,CASSVDRGPFYGYTF
TRBV28,14,NA,TRBJ2-1,NA,TGTGCCAGCAGTTTTGGGACCCCAGGAGGGCAGCAGTTCTTC,CASSFGTPGGQQFF
TRBV12-5,14,NA,TRBJ2-1,TRBD1,TGTGCTAGTGGTTCGACAGGGCCCTACAATGAGCAGTTCTTC,CASGSTGPYNEQFF
TRBV6-5,14,NA,TRBJ2-7,NA,TGTGCCAGCAGTTACTCCCCTGACATATACGAGCAGTACTTC,CASSYSPDIYEQYF
TRBV30,16,NA,TRBJ2-7,TRBD1,TGTGCCTGGAGTGTACTCCCCGGACAGGGGAAGGACGAGCAGTACTTC,CAWSVLPGQGKDEQYF
TRBV6-5,13,NA,TRBJ1-2,NA,TGTGCCAGCAGTTACCTTGCTAACTATGGCTACACCTTC,CASSYLANYGYTF
TRBV2,15,once,TRBJ1-3,NA,TGTGCCAGCAGAAACCGGGGTTCCTCTGGAAACACCATATATTTT,CASRNRGSSGNTIYF
TRBV9,15,NA,TRBJ2-1,NA,TGTGCCAGCAGCGTAGCTTATGCTAGCTACAATGAGCAGTTCTTC,CASSVAYASYNEQFF
TRBV28,15,NA,TRBJ1-2,TRBD1,TGTGCCAGCAGTTTACCCATACAGGGGGCGTATGGCTACACCTTC,CASSLPIQGAYGYTF
TRBV7-8,13,NA,TRBJ2-3,NA,TGTGCCAGCAGCTTAGCCCCGCGAGATACGCAGTATTTT,CASSLAPRDTQYF